These 15 T cell receptor beta chains originate from one sample sequenced in a study of shared clonotypes between healthy human individuals. Data came from immunoSEQ multiplex PCR; TCRdb stores just in-frame clones and leaves some out. The sample has some 1.5 million clones, 95% to 99% seen once. Material: naive CD4+ T cells sorted from blood. Described subset: CD45RA+ positively selected. Receptors originate from a man aged 30 to 45 in good health.

This clone was seen once. The CDR3 here is CASSAGAKNIQYF. DNA for the CDR3: TGTGCCAGCAGTGCCGGGGCCAAAAACATTCAGTACTTC. This rearrangement joins TRBV9 to TRBJ2-4; D not certain. Germline CDR1 is SGDLS and CDR2 is YYNGEE. V lost 5 bases to trimming and J lost 1 base, with 7 bases between them. This CDR3 has 13 residues.

This chain connects TRBV5-4 to TRBJ2-1; unclear D gene. This CDR3 contains 15 residues. Germline CDR1 reads SGHNT; CDR2 reads YYREEE (reference sequence). Trimming pared 4 bases from V and 0 bases from J, leaving 11 bases between. The CDR3 reads CASSIDPYSYNEQFF. The CDR3 nucleotides read TGTGCCAGCAGCATCGACCCTTACTCCTACAATGAGCAGTTCTTC.

The chain carries TRBV28 and TRBJ2-5; D tentatively fits TRBD1 or TRBD2 (5 bases each). The germline V and J ends were trimmed by 5 bases and 7 bases, with 17 bases remaining between them. CDR1 is MDHEN, CDR2 SYDVKM, per germline. There are 14 residues in the CDR3. The CDR3 nucleotides are TGTGCCAGCAGTCGCTTGGGGGATTCTGGGACCCAGTACTTC. Translated, it gives CASSRLGDSGTQYF.

This chain links TRBV7-9 with TRBJ2-2; perhaps D is TRBD1 or TRBD2 (5 bases each). The length of the CDR3 is 18 residues. Trimming cost V 6 bases and J 2 bases, with 22 bases left between them. CDR1 is SEHNR and CDR2 is FQNEAQ in the germline V gene (reference sequence). The CDR3 nucleotides are TGTGCCAGCAGGGCCGATTACCGGGACCCTACTAACACCGGGGAGCTGTTTTTT. This sequence encodes CASRADYRDPTNTGELFF. Full variable domain (outside the CDR3, taken from reference TRBV7-9 and TRBJ2-2): DTGVSQNPRHKITKRGQNVTFRCDPISEHNRLYWYRQTLGQGPEFLTYFQNEAQLEKSRLLSDRFSAERPKGSFSTLEIQRTEQGDSAMYLCASRADYRDPTNTGELFFGEGSRLTVL.

The chain joins TRBV5-1 to TRBJ1-5; D may be TRBD1 (6 bases). With 0 bases removed from V and 3 bases from J, the gap between germline ends came to 10 bases. This CDR3 has 15 amino acids. Germline CDR1 is SGHRS and CDR2 is YFSETQ. CDR3 nucleotide sequence: TGCGCCAGCAGCTTGGACGGGGGCACCAATCAGCCCCAGCATTTT. Protein: CASSLDGGTNQPQHF.

This CDR3 is CATSAGGSNEQFF. The DNA of the CDR3 is TGTGCCACTTCGGCGGGAGGCTCAAATGAGCAGTTCTTC. The chain links TRBV11-3 to TRBJ2-1, with 8 nucleotides matching TRBD2. The V gene's germline CDR1 is SGHNT and CDR2 YENEEA. CDR3 length equals 13 residues. Unmatched junction bases numbered 9, after V lost 10 bases and J lost 7 bases.

The genes are TRBV2 and TRBJ1-1; 7 positions match TRBD1. The CDR3 is 13 residues long. J lost 2 bases, V lost 6 bases, and 3 bases had no gene match. CDR1 and CDR2 from the germline V gene are SNHLY and FYNNEI. The CDR3 DNA reads as TGTGCCAGCAGCACAGGGGTTAACACTGAAGCTTTCTTT. This translates into CASSTGVNTEAFF.

The chain recombines TRBV9 with TRBJ2-7, with 9 bases matching TRBD1. V trimming: 0 bases; J trimming: 2 bases; junction bases outside the gene matches: 6. CDR1 and CDR2 (germline): SGDLS, YYNGEE. The CDR3 runs to 16 residues. The CDR3 DNA is TGTGCCAGCAGCGTAGCTGGGGACAGGGTGCCCTACGAGCAGTACTTC. Protein: CASSVAGDRVPYEQYF.

The rearrangement uses TRBV7-2 and TRBJ2-7, with D uncertain. Germline loops: CDR1 SGHTA, CDR2 FQGNSA. The CDR3 covers 12 residues. Trimming shortened V by 1 base and J by 7 bases, and 8 bases separated the two germline ends. CDR3 protein: CASSLGWQEQYF. CDR3 coding DNA: TGTGCCAGCAGCTTAGGGTGGCAAGAGCAGTACTTC.

The rearrangement joins TRBV5-1 to TRBJ2-7, with 13 bases aligning to TRBD2. Trimming cost V 7 bases and J 4 bases; bases outside gene matches: 5. CDR1 and CDR2 (germline): SGHRS, YFSETQ. CDR3 length equals 14 residues. Here the CDR3 reads CASSRTSGGYEQYF. The CDR3 DNA reads TGCGCCAGCTCCCGGACTAGCGGGGGTTACGAGCAGTACTTC. The complete variable domain, with remaining parts taken from reference TRBV5-1 and TRBJ2-7, reads KAGVTQTPRYLIKTRGQQVTLSCSPISGHRSVSWYQQTPGQGLQFLFEYFSETQRNKGNFPGRFSGRQFSNSRSEMNVSTLELGDSALYLCASSRTSGGYEQYFGPGTRLTVT.

The CDR3 sequence: CASSLPPGRIDGYTF. The CDR3 nucleotides are TGTGCCAGTAGTCTCCCTCCAGGGAGGATAGATGGCTACACCTTC. This chain links TRBV19 with TRBJ1-2, with a weak D call TRBD1 (5 bases). Germline V gene data show CDR1 as LNHDA and CDR2 as SQIVND (reference sequence). The CDR3 loop spans 15 amino acids. The germline V and J ends were trimmed by 5 bases and 6 bases, with 19 bases remaining between them.

The V call is TRBV7-9, the J call TRBJ1-2; possibly TRBD1 for D (5 bases). The CDR3 consists of 17 residues. V lost 5 bases, J lost 3 bases, and 22 bases lay in between. Germline loops: CDR1 SEHNR, CDR2 FQNEAQ (reference sequence). CDR3 nucleotides: TGTGCCAGCAGCCCTTGGGACCCGAAACAGGCGCACTATGGCTACACCTTC. Its protein product is CASSPWDPKQAHYGYTF.

This chain connects TRBV7-6 to TRBJ1-3; D is uncertain. The CDR3 is 12 amino acids. Trimming shortened V by 3 bases and J by 6 bases, and 6 bases separated the two germline ends. Germline assignment: CDR1 SGHVS and CDR2 FNYEAQ. The DNA for the CDR3 is TGTGCCAGCAGCTTCATGCCAAACACCATATATTTT. Translation gives CASSFMPNTIYF.

The V and J genes are TRBV5-1 and TRBJ2-7, with 7 positions matching TRBD1. The CDR3 contains 14 residues. Germline CDR1 is SGHRS and CDR2 is YFSETQ. The V and J ends lost 7 bases and 7 bases, in that order; junction bases with no gene match: 14. The CDR3 protein is CASGPRPGGWEQYF. CDR3 DNA sequence: TGCGCCAGCGGACCCCGACCAGGGGGTTGGGAGCAGTACTTC.

This chain uses TRBV10-1 with TRBJ2-5, with D possibly matching TRBD2 (7 bases). The CDR3 extends over 15 amino acids. CDR1 is WNHNN, CDR2 SYGVQD, per germline (reference sequence). Trimming took 0 bases from V and 5 from J, leaving 13 bases between them. The CDR3 here is CASSESAGARETQYF. Here the CDR3 DNA reads TGCGCCAGCAGTGAGTCGGCGGGGGCGCGTGAGACCCAGTACTTC.